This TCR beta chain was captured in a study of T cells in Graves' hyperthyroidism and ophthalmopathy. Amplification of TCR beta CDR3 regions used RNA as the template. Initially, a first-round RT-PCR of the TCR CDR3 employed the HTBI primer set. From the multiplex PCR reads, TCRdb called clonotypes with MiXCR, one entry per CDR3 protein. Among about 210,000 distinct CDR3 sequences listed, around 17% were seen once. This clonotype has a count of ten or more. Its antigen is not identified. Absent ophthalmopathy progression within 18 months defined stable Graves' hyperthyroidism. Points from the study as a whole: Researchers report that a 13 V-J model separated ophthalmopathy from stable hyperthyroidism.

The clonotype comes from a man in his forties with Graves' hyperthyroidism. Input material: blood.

In nucleotides, the CDR3 is TGTGCCAGCACCTCAGGCAGCGGAGGTAATTCACCCCTCCACTTT. Amino acid sequence: CASTSGSGGNSPLHF. This chain connects TRBV28 to TRBJ1-6, with unresolved D. Per germline, CDR1 MDHEN and CDR2 SYDVKM. V lost 7 bases to trimming and J lost 6 bases, with 16 bases between them. This CDR3 region has 15 residues.